What follows are 15 T cell receptor beta chains derived from one specimen sequenced in a study of T cells after yellow fever vaccination. TCRdb reprocessed the 5' RACE reads with MiXCR, giving one entry per CDR3 protein. The data hold approximately 150,000 distinct CDR3 sequences, with approximately 6.2% observed a single time. This sample comprised CD4+ T cells sorted from PBMCs, obtained on the day of the first yellow fever vaccination. All receptors derive from a man in his late teens or twenties who received the YFV17D yellow fever vaccine.

This clonotype was found a few times. This chain links TRBV13 with TRBJ2-7; 7 bases are a match to TRBD2. Germline assignment: CDR1 PRHDT and CDR2 FYEKMQ (reference sequence). The V segment lost 5 bases and the J segment 5 bases; nucleotides outside the gene matches: 12. The CDR3 length is 15 residues. In DNA form, the CDR3 reads TGTGCCAGCAGCACGACCAGAGGGGCGGGGGACGAGCAGTACTTC. Translating gives CASSTTRGAGDEQYF.

This clonotype was observed many times. The rearrangement joins TRBV12-3 or TRBV12-4 to TRBJ1-1; maybe TRBD1 (5 bases). V gave up 5 bases and J gave up 5 bases, with 12 bases separating them. The CDR3 has 13 residues. CDR3 sequence (DNA): TGTGCCAGCAGTCAAGAGAGGGGAACTGAAGCTTTCTTT. This gives the protein CASSQERGTEAFF.

The CDR3 region is CASSFSAGYGYTF. CDR3 DNA sequence: TGTGCCAGCAGTTTCTCCGCGGGGTACGGCTACACCTTC. The chain couples TRBV12-3 or TRBV12-4 to TRBJ1-2, with D uncertain. The CDR3 totals 13 residues. Trimming pared 3 bases from V and 8 bases from J, leaving 13 bases between.

The V gene is TRBV25-1, the J gene TRBJ2-7; D possibly corresponds to TRBD1 (6 bases). Germline loops: CDR1 MGHDK, CDR2 SYGVNS. The CDR3 loop spans 14 amino acids. The V end lost 6 bases, the J end lost 2 bases, and 14 bases lay between the germline ends. The CDR3: CASSGTIITYEQYV. Here the CDR3 DNA reads TGTGCCAGCAGCGGGACAATAATCACCTACGAGCAGTACGTC.

The chain employs TRBV7-2 and TRBJ1-2; D unclear. Trimming pared 8 bases from V and 5 bases from J, leaving 15 bases between. The V gene's germline CDR1 is SGHTA and CDR2 FQGNSA. CDR3 length: 13 amino acids. CDR3 DNA: TGTGCCAGCGCCTCACCGCCTATTTATGGCTACACCTTC. Its protein is CASASPPIYGYTF.

This clonotype was detected only a few times. The gene calls are TRBV7-2 and TRBJ2-7; the D is unclear. The germline gives CDR1 SGHTA, CDR2 FQGNSA. The CDR3 runs 15 residues. Trimming removed 2 bases from V and 2 bases from J, with 13 bases in between. The CDR3 is CASSLIGDRPYEQYF. Written as DNA, the CDR3 is TGTGCCAGCAGCTTAATTGGAGACCGGCCCTACGAGCAGTACTTC. Complete variable domain (other parts from reference TRBV7-2 and TRBJ2-7): GAGVSQSPSNKVTEKGKDVELRCDPISGHTALYWYRQSLGQGLEFLIYFQGNSAPDKSGLPSDRFSAERTGGSVSTLTIQRTQQEDSAVYLCASSLIGDRPYEQYFGPGTRLTVT.

In its sample, this clonotype was seen many times. V usage is TRBV4-2 and J usage is TRBJ2-7; 14 positions match TRBD2. CDR1 and CDR2 (germline): LGHNA, YNFKEQ. Trimming cost V 1 base and J 1 base; bases outside gene matches: 3. The CDR3 consists of 17 residues. As DNA, the CDR3 is TGTGCCAGCAGCCAAGCCGGGACTAGCGGGGGATCCTACGAGCAGTACTTC. Translating gives CASSQAGTSGGSYEQYF.

This clonotype has just a few counts. The rearrangement joins TRBV20-1 to TRBJ1-1, with 10 bases matching TRBD1. This CDR3 spans 14 amino acids. Unmatched junction bases numbered 3, after V lost 2 bases and J lost 3 bases. The V gene's germline CDR1 is DFQATT and CDR2 SNEGSKA (reference sequence). CDR3 residues: CSARPGQGDTEAFF. For the CDR3, the DNA is TGCAGTGCTAGACCTGGACAGGGGGACACTGAAGCTTTCTTT.

This clonotype was detected a few times. The chain employs TRBV24-1 and TRBJ2-5; 12 bases are a match to TRBD2. Trimming at V came to 3 bases and at J to 5 bases, leaving 3 bases not matched to a gene. The CDR3 is made up of 15 amino acids. Germline loops: CDR1 KGHDR, CDR2 SFDVKD. This CDR3 is CATSDPGLAGETQYF. CDR3 in DNA: TGTGCCACCAGTGATCCCGGACTAGCGGGGGAGACCCAGTACTTC.

Ten or more counts support this clonotype. V and J are TRBV29-1 and TRBJ1-4; 11 positions agree with TRBD1. V shed 6 bases, J shed 3 bases, and the junction held 9 bases outside the gene matches. Germline assignment: CDR1 SQVTM and CDR2 ANQGSEA. The CDR3 length is 16 residues. This CDR3 reads CSVAGQGVISNEKLFF. DNA for the CDR3: TGCAGCGTGGCGGGACAGGGGGTGATCTCTAATGAAAAACTGTTTTTT.

This clonotype was seen at least ten times. The CDR3 nucleotides read TGTGCCAGCAGCTTAGCGCCCCCTGATACGCAGTATTTT. Protein product: CASSLAPPDTQYF. The rearrangement uses TRBV7-2 and TRBJ2-3; D remains unclear. V dropped 0 bases and J dropped 6 bases, with 7 bases sitting between them. Germline CDR1 is SGHTA and CDR2 is FQGNSA. The CDR3 sequence is 13 residues long.

The chain is built from TRBV7-9 and TRBJ2-1, with 12 bases matching TRBD2. Germline V CDR1 and CDR2: SEHNR, FQNEAQ (reference sequence). The J segment lost 8 bases and the V segment lost 7 bases, leaving 12 bases of the junction unmatched. CDR3 length: 16 amino acids. The CDR3 reads CASTAGTSGSWDEQFF. The CDR3 nucleotides read TGTGCCAGCACAGCTGGGACTAGCGGGTCCTGGGATGAGCAGTTCTTC. The variable domain in full, with the rest retrieved from reference TRBV7-9 and TRBJ2-1, is DTGVSQNPRHKITKRGQNVTFRCDPISEHNRLYWYRQTLGQGPEFLTYFQNEAQLEKSRLLSDRFSAERPKGSFSTLEIQRTEQGDSAMYLCASTAGTSGSWDEQFFGPGTRLTVL.

There are a few counts of this clonotype. CDR3 in amino acids: CASSRPYGDRTEETQYF. Written as DNA, the CDR3 is TGCGCCAGCAGCCGACCCTACGGGGACAGGACGGAAGAGACCCAGTACTTC. The chain recombines TRBV5-1 with TRBJ2-5, with 8 bases that match TRBD1. The germline V gene encodes CDR1 SGHRS and CDR2 YFSETQ. CDR3 length: 17 amino acids. After removal of 4 bases from V and 3 bases from J, the junction contained 14 bases not matched to a gene.

The V call is TRBV7-2, the J call TRBJ2-2; D gene unclear. In germline, CDR1 is SGHTA, CDR2 FQGNSA. The CDR3 contains 12 residues. V lost 1 base and J lost 9, with 6 bases in between. The CDR3 here is CASSLVARELFF. The CDR3 DNA sequence: TGTGCCAGCAGCTTAGTCGCCCGGGAGCTGTTTTTT.

This clonotype was detected a few times. The chain is built from TRBV12-3 or TRBV12-4 and TRBJ1-5; D perhaps matches TRBD1 (5 bases). The CDR3 extends over 15 amino acids. Trimming took off 7 bases at V and 12 bases at J, with 25 bases between the two ends. The CDR3 sequence: CASMRGLPWFARQHF. The CDR3 DNA follows: TGTGCCAGCATGCGGGGCCTCCCATGGTTCGCGCGCCAGCATTTT.